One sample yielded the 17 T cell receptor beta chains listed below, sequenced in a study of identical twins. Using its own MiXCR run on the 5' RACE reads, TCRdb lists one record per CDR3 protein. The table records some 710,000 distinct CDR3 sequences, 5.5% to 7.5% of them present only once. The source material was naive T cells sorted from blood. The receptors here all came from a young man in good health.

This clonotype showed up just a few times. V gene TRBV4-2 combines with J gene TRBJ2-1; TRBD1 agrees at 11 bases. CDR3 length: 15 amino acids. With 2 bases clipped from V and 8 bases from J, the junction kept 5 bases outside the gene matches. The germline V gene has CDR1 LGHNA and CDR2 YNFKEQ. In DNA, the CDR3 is TGTGCCAGCAGCCAAATTGGGACAGGGGGGCATGAGCAGTTCTTC. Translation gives CASSQIGTGGHEQFF.

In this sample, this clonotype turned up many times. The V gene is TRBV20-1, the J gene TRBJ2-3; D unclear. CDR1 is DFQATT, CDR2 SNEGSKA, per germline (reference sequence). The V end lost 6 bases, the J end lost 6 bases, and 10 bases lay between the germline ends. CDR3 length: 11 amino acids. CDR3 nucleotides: TGCAGTGCCCACTACGGGGATACGCAGTATTTT. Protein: CSAHYGDTQYF.

In nucleotides, the CDR3 is TGTGCCAGCTCACCACCCGGGACAGGGAGTTCCTATAGCAATCAGCCCCAGCATTTT. Amino acid sequence: CASSPPGTGSSYSNQPQHF. The V gene is TRBV18, the J gene TRBJ1-5, with TRBD1 identical over 9 bases. This CDR3 has 19 residues. The trim removed 0 bases at V and 0 bases at J, leaving 9 bases unmatched. The germline V gene has CDR1 KGHSH and CDR2 LQKENI.

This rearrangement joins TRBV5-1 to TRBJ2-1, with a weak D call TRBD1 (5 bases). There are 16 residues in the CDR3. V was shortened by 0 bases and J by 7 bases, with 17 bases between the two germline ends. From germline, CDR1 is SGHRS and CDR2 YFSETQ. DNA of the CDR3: TGCGCCAGCAGCTTGGTCGACAGAGAATTGGGGAATGAGCAGTTCTTC. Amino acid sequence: CASSLVDRELGNEQFF.

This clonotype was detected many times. The CDR3 protein is CAISVVPGQHYEQYF. In DNA form, the CDR3 reads TGTGCCATCAGTGTGGTCCCCGGACAGCACTACGAGCAGTACTTC. This chain joins TRBV10-3 and TRBJ2-7; the D gene is possibly TRBD1 (6 bases). CDR3 length equals 15 residues. Trimming removed 4 bases from V and 3 bases from J, with 16 bases in between. Per the germline V gene, CDR1 is ENHRY and CDR2 is SYGVKD.

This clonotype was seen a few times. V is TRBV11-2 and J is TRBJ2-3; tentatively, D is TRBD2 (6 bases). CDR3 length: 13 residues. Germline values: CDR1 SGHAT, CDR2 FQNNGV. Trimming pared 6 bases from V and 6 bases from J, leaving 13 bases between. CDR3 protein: CASRPVGGDTQYF. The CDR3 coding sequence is TGTGCCAGCAGACCCGTTGGGGGGGATACGCAGTATTTT.

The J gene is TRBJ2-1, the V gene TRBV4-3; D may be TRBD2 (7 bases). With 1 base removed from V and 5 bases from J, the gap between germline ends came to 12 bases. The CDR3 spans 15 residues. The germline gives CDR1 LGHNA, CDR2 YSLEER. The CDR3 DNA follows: TGCGCCAGCAGCCAAGCCCAGCGGGACAACAATGAGCAGTTCTTC. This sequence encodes CASSQAQRDNNEQFF.

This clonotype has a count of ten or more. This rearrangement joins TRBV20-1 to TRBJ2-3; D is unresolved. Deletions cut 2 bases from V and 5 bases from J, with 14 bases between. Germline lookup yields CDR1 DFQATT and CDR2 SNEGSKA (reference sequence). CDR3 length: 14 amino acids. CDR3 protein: CSARLRSIRDTQYF. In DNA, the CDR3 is TGCAGTGCTAGATTGCGGTCTATTAGAGATACGCAGTATTTT.

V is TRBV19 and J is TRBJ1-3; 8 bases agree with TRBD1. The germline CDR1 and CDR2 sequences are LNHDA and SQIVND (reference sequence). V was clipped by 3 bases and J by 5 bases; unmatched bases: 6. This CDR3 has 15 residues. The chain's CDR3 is CASSITGQGRNTIYF. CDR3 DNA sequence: TGTGCCAGTAGTATTACTGGACAGGGAAGAAACACCATATATTTT.

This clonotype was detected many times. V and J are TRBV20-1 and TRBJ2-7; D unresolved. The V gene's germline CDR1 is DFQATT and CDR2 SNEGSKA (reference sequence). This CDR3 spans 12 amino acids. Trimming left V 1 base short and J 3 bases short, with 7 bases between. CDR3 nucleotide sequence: TGCAGTGCTAGAGCCTACCTCTACGAGCAGTACTTC. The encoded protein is CSARAYLYEQYF.

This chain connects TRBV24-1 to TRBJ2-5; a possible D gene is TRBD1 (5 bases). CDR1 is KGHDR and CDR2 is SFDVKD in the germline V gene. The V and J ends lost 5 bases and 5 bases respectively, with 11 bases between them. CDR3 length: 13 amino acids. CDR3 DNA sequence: TGTGCCACCAGTGCCCCGTCAGGGGAGACCCAGTACTTC. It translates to CATSAPSGETQYF.

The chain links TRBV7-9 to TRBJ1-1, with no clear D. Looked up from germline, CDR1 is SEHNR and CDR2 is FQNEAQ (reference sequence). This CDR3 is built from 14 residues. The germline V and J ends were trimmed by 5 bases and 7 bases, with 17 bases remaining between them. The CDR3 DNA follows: TGTGCCAGCAGCCAACCAAGAGATACCCATGAAGCTTTCTTT. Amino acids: CASSQPRDTHEAFF.

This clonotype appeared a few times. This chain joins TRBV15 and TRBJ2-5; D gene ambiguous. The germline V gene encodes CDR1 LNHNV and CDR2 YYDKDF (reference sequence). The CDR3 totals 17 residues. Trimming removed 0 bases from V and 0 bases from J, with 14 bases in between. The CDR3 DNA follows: TGTGCCACCAGCAGAGAGACGACAAAGGTGAACCAAGAGACCCAGTACTTC. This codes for CATSRETTKVNQETQYF.

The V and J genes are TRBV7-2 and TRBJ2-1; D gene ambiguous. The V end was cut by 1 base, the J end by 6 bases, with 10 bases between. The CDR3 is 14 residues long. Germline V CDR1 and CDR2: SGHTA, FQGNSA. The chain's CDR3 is CASSLVSSPNEQFF. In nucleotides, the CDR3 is TGTGCCAGCAGCTTAGTCTCGAGTCCCAATGAGCAGTTCTTC.

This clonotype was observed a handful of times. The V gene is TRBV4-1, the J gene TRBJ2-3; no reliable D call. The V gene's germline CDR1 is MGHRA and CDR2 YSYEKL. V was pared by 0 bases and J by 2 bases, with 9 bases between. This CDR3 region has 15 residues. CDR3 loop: CASSQDGVATDTQYF. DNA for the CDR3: TGCGCCAGCAGCCAAGATGGGGTCGCCACAGATACGCAGTATTTT.

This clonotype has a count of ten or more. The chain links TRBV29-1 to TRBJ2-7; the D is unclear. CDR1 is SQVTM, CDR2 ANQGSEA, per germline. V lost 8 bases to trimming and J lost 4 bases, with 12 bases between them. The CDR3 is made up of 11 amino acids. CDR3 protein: CSLRLGYEQYF. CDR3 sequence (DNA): TGCAGCTTGAGACTGGGTTACGAGCAGTACTTC.

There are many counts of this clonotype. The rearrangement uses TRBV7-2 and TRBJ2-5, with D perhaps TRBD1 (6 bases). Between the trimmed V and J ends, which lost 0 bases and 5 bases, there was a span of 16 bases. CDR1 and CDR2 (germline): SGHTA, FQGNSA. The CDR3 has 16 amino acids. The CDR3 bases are TGTGCCAGCAGCTTAGCCTCCCCAGGTACAGGGGAGACCCAGTACTTC. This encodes CASSLASPGTGETQYF.